This T cell receptor (beta chain) was found in a study of blood T cell repertoires in COVID-19. Turning to the study itself: Acute and convalescent COVID-19 samples came from the United States, Italy and Spain.

Authors' methods: Reference gene primers were amplified, and this amplification served to estimate nucleated cell counts. The repertoire was sequenced with immunoSEQ multiplex PCR; TCRdb's copy has only in-frame clones and lacks some. Clone size and V and J calls were adopted from that table, with D and trimming inferred from the DNA. The profile shows under 300,000 clones, around 88% of them singletons. Participants, roughly 18 to 100 years old, spanned around 26 US areas. Cohort allocation depended upon clinical history that participants reported. CDR1 and CDR2 (germline): SGHNT, YENEEA. CDR3 size: 16 residues. V lost 1 base, J lost 2 bases, and 9 bases lay in between.

The receptor was isolated from a woman in her thirties or forties with acute COVID-19. The sequencing sample was made of PBMCs or T cells enriched from blood (not recorded which). The J gene is TRBJ2-6, the V gene TRBV11-3; the D is unclear. The CDR3 spells CASSLGYRAGANVLTF. The DNA of the CDR3 is TGTGCCAGCAGCTTAGGATACCGGGCTGGGGCCAACGTCCTGACTTTC.